The 2 T cell receptor beta chains below were found in one sample sequenced in a study of read filtering for tumor transcriptome and immune sequencing. The library was built from 400 to 500 ng RNA with molecular barcoded adaptors for alpha/delta and beta/gamma chains. TCRdb called the reads again in MiXCR, with one record for every CDR3 protein. The sample holds roughly 130,000 distinct CDR3 sequences, approximately 13% seen once. Sequencing was carried out using a population of CD138-negative cells sorted from bone marrow. These receptors came from a donor at least 40 years old with multiple myeloma.

This chain joins TRBV5-6 and TRBJ1-1; D is ambiguous. Germline V gene sequence: CDR1 SGHDT, CDR2 YYEEEE. Trimming pared 3 bases from V and 4 bases from J, leaving 7 bases between. The CDR3 is 12 amino acids. The DNA of the CDR3 is TGTGCCAGCAGCTCCCTGAGCACTGAAGCTTTCTTT. This encodes CASSSLSTEAFF.

The chain uses TRBV19 and TRBJ2-3; D is unresolved. The CDR3 totals 14 residues. V shed 7 bases and J shed 0 bases, with 11 bases lying between them. Germline assignment: CDR1 LNHDA and CDR2 SQIVND (reference sequence). CDR3 amino acids: CASKPGPSTDTQYF. The CDR3 DNA reads TGTGCCAGTAAGCCGGGTCCGAGCACAGATACGCAGTATTTT. Together with reference TRBV19 and TRBJ2-3, the CDR3 gives the full variable domain: DGGITQSPKYLFRKEGQNVTLSCEQNLNHDAMYWYRQDPGQGLRLIYYSQIVNDFQKGDIAEGYSVSREKKESFPLTVTSAQKNPTAFYLCASKPGPSTDTQYFGPGTRLTVL.